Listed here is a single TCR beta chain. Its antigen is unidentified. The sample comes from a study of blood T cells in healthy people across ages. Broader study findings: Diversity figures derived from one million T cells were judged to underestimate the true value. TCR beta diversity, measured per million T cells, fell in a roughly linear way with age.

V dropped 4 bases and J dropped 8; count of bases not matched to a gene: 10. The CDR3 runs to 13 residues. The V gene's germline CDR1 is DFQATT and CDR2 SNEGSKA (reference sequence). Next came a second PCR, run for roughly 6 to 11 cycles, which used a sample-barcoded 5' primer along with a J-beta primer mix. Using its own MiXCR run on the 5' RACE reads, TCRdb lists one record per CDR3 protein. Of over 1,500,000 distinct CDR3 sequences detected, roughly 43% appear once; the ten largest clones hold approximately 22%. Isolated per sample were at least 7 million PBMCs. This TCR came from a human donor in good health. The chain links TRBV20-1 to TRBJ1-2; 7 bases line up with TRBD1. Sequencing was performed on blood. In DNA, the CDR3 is TGCAGTGCTAACTCCGACAGGGTTGGAGGCTACACCTTC. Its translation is CSANSDRVGGYTF.